Following are 19 T cell receptor beta chains from one sample sequenced in a study of chemoradiotherapy in HPV16-positive cancers. The protocol was immunoSEQ multiplex PCR, while the TCRdb copy is restricted to in-frame clones and leaves out a portion. The repertoire includes thousands of clones, approximately 73% of them detected once, and around 29% sits in the top ten. The sample was gathered from a patient who underwent chemoradiotherapy. The receptors derive from a human donor with HPV-associated anogenital cancer.

The DNA for the CDR3 is TGTGCCAGCAGCTACCAACAGTGGGGGCAGTTCTTC. This translates into CASSYQQWGQFF. The rearrangement joins TRBV7-2 to TRBJ2-1; D remains ambiguous. This CDR3 comprises 12 residues. Looked up from germline, CDR1 is SGHTA and CDR2 is FQGNSA. V was cut by 4 bases and J by 12 bases, with 13 bases left in between.

CDR3 bases: TGTGCCAGCAGCTTAGTAGGGGGCAATCAGCCCCAGCATTTT. The encoded protein is CASSLVGGNQPQHF. The chain recombines TRBV11-2 with TRBJ1-5, with a weak D call TRBD1 (5 bases). Germline V gene sequence: CDR1 SGHAT, CDR2 FQNNGV. V lost 1 base to trimming and J lost 2 bases, with 6 bases between them. The CDR3 covers 14 residues.

This clone showed up just once. The chain recombines TRBV5-1 with TRBJ2-1; D remains unclear. This CDR3 is 12 amino acids long. Germline V gene data show CDR1 as SGHRS and CDR2 as YFSETQ. V gave up 8 bases and J gave up 6 bases, with 12 bases separating them. The CDR3 DNA reads as TGCGCCAGTATTGAAAATGGCAATGAGCAGTTCTTC. Translation: CASIENGNEQFF.

The V gene is TRBV27, the J gene TRBJ1-1; D not certain. The CDR3 runs to 15 residues. The germline V and J ends were trimmed by 1 base and 3 bases, with 12 bases remaining between them. Germline-derived CDR1 and CDR2 are MNHEY and SMNVEV (reference sequence). This chain's CDR3 is CASSLWKGEDTEAFF. The CDR3 nucleotides are TGTGCCAGCAGTTTATGGAAGGGTGAGGACACTGAAGCTTTCTTT.

The V gene is TRBV18, the J gene TRBJ2-5; D assignment may be TRBD1 or TRBD2 (5 bases each). The germline V and J ends were trimmed by 0 bases and 2 bases, with 16 bases remaining between them. This CDR3 region has 17 residues. The germline gives CDR1 KGHSH, CDR2 LQKENI. The CDR3 region is CASSPPSGTVKQETQYF. CDR3 coding DNA: TGTGCCAGCTCACCACCGTCCGGGACGGTAAAACAAGAGACCCAGTACTTC.

This clone is a singleton in its sample. The rearrangement joins TRBV19 to TRBJ2-1, with 10 bases fitting TRBD1. Germline-derived CDR1 and CDR2 are LNHDA and SQIVND (reference sequence). The V and J ends lost 10 bases and 4 bases, in that order; junction bases with no gene match: 10. The CDR3 length is 15 residues. Written as DNA, the CDR3 is TGTGCCACCTCTATGGGGGACAGGGGATACAATGAGCAGTTCTTC. Translated: CATSMGDRGYNEQFF.

The rearrangement links TRBV5-4 to TRBJ2-1; D may be TRBD1 (5 bases). The CDR3 has 15 residues. With 2 bases removed from V and 2 bases from J, the gap between germline ends came to 11 bases. The germline gives CDR1 SGHNT, CDR2 YYREEE (reference sequence). The DNA for the CDR3 is TGTGCCAGCAGCTTATGGCAGGGAACCTACAATGAGCAGTTCTTC. Protein product: CASSLWQGTYNEQFF.

The chain combines TRBV27 with TRBJ2-5, with D perhaps TRBD1 (6 bases). V was cut by 0 bases and J by 7 bases, with 21 bases left in between. The germline gives CDR1 MNHEY, CDR2 SMNVEV (reference sequence). This CDR3 region has 17 residues. CDR3 bases: TGTGCCAGCAGTTTATCCCGGACTGGGACACCGTCAGGGACCCAGTACTTC. This sequence encodes CASSLSRTGTPSGTQYF.

V gene TRBV5-1 combines with J gene TRBJ2-3; D may be TRBD2 (6 bases). From germline, CDR1 is SGHRS and CDR2 YFSETQ. The germline V and J ends were trimmed by 3 bases and 1 base, with 15 bases remaining between them. The CDR3 is made up of 16 amino acids. CDR3 region: CASSWAGGRGTDTQYF. CDR3 DNA sequence: TGCGCCAGCAGCTGGGCCGGAGGGAGAGGCACAGATACGCAGTATTTT.

V is TRBV11-3 and J is TRBJ1-1; no clear D. The germline gives CDR1 SGHNT, CDR2 YENEEA. V dropped 5 bases and J dropped 2 bases, with 12 bases sitting between them. The CDR3 runs 14 residues. The CDR3: CASSLGRTNTEAFF. The CDR3 DNA follows: TGTGCCAGCAGCCTAGGACGGACCAACACTGAAGCTTTCTTT.

This clone is categorized as medium-sized. The J gene is TRBJ1-2, the V gene TRBV4-3; D might be TRBD1 (5 bases). V lost 1 base, J lost 4 bases, and 13 bases lay in between. This CDR3 is built from 15 residues. Looked up from germline, CDR1 is LGHNA and CDR2 is YSLEER. The CDR3 loop is CASSQGRGGAYGYTF. In DNA form, the CDR3 reads TGCGCCAGCAGCCAAGGTCGTGGGGGAGCCTATGGCTACACCTTC.

The chain recombines TRBV18 with TRBJ1-5, with no clear D. Germline V gene lookup returns CDR1 KGHSH and CDR2 LQKENI. Trimming pared 3 bases from V and 4 bases from J, leaving 10 bases between. The CDR3 runs to 14 residues. This CDR3 is CASSPSVRNQPQHF. CDR3 nucleotide sequence: TGTGCCAGCTCACCTTCGGTTAGAAATCAGCCCCAGCATTTT. The whole variable domain, remainder taken from reference TRBV18 and TRBJ1-5, is NAGVMQNPRHLVRRRGQEARLRCSPMKGHSHVYWYRQLPEEGLKFMVYLQKENIIDESGMPKERFSAEFPKEGPSILRIQQVVRGDSAAYFCASSPSVRNQPQHFGDGTRLSIL.

This clone was detected only a few times. CDR3 DNA: TGTGCCAGCACCATAACAGATACGCAGTATTTT. This sequence encodes CASTITDTQYF. V usage is TRBV6-1 and J usage is TRBJ2-3; no firm D call. The CDR3 is made up of 11 amino acids. Germline CDR1 MNHNS, CDR2 SASEGT. V dropped 7 bases and J dropped 3 bases, with 5 bases sitting between them.

V gene TRBV28 combines with J gene TRBJ2-7; TRBD1 is a possible D gene (6 bases). This CDR3 has 16 amino acids. Germline assignment: CDR1 MDHEN and CDR2 SYDVKM. V lost 2 bases to trimming and J lost 0 bases, with 14 bases between them. The CDR3 DNA follows: TGTGCCAGCAGTTTAGGTCGGACAGCAAGCTCCTACGAGCAGTACGTC. It codes for CASSLGRTASSYEQYV.

J is TRBJ1-2 and V is TRBV28; possibly TRBD1 for D (5 bases). CDR3 length: 13 residues. Germline assignment: CDR1 MDHEN and CDR2 SYDVKM. Trimming shortened V by 2 bases and J by 6 bases, and 10 bases separated the two germline ends. CDR3 loop: CASSLQGVHGYTF. CDR3 nucleotides: TGTGCCAGCAGTTTACAGGGCGTCCATGGCTACACCTTC.

The rearrangement joins TRBV11-3 to TRBJ2-7; TRBD1 might be the D (6 bases). The V gene lost 5 bases and the J gene lost 0 bases, with 17 bases spanning the gap. There are 16 residues in the CDR3. Germline V gives CDR1 SGHNT, CDR2 YENEEA. The CDR3 loop reads CASSLSGGQLSYEQYF. The CDR3 coding sequence is TGTGCCAGCAGCCTCAGTGGGGGACAACTCTCCTACGAGCAGTACTTC.

J is TRBJ1-2 and V is TRBV6-5; 9 bases line up with TRBD1. Germline V CDR1 and CDR2: MNHEY, SVGAGI. The CDR3 spans 16 residues. Germline trimming cut 2 bases from V and 5 bases from J; bases unmatched to any gene: 9. The CDR3 region is CASSYATNRGLYGYTF. CDR3 nucleotide sequence: TGTGCCAGCAGTTACGCAACCAACAGGGGGCTGTATGGCTACACCTTC.

This clone was found once. The rearrangement uses TRBV4-1 and TRBJ2-7; the D gene could be TRBD1 or TRBD2 (5 bases each). Trimming stripped 1 base from V and 6 bases from J, with 13 bases between. From germline, CDR1 is MGHRA and CDR2 YSYEKL. CDR3 length: 14 amino acids. The CDR3 nucleotides read TGCGCCAGCAGCCAAGGGGACGGGCCATTCGAGCAGTACTTC. It translates to CASSQGDGPFEQYF.

V gene TRBV19 combines with J gene TRBJ1-1; D is perhaps TRBD1 (5 bases). The V gene lost 4 bases and the J gene lost 0 bases, with 21 bases spanning the gap. Looked up from germline, CDR1 is LNHDA and CDR2 is SQIVND (reference sequence). This CDR3 contains 18 residues. The CDR3 region is CASSTAGAGDHMNTEAFF. Here the CDR3 DNA reads TGTGCCAGTAGTACTGCCGGGGCCGGAGATCACATGAACACTGAAGCTTTCTTT. Filled out from reference TRBV19 and TRBJ1-1, the complete variable domain reads DGGITQSPKYLFRKEGQNVTLSCEQNLNHDAMYWYRQDPGQGLRLIYYSQIVNDFQKGDIAEGYSVSREKKESFPLTVTSAQKNPTAFYLCASSTAGAGDHMNTEAFFGQGTRLTVV.